These 13 T cell receptor beta chains share one sample of origin, sequenced in a study of blood T cells in healthy people across ages. Primers used in a second PCR of roughly 6 to 12 cycles were a sample-barcoded 5' primer and a J-beta primer mix. Each CDR3 protein is one row after TCRdb ran MiXCR on the 5' RACE reads. Among over 1,500,000 distinct CDR3 sequences listed, 35% to 50% were seen once. Sequencing was done on a sample of blood. These receptor sequences come from a human donor in good health.

This rearrangement joins TRBV20-1 to TRBJ1-2; 10 positions match TRBD1. V was clipped by 0 bases and J by 6 bases; unmatched bases: 13. CDR1 and CDR2 from the germline V gene are DFQATT and SNEGSKA (reference sequence). The CDR3 is 17 residues long. CDR3 sequence reads: CSARDVTGGSWLNGYTF. CDR3 DNA: TGCAGTGCTAGAGATGTGACAGGGGGCTCTTGGTTGAATGGCTACACCTTC.

This sequence joins TRBV7-9 and TRBJ2-1; tentative D call: TRBD1 (6 bases). V lost 5 bases, J lost 9 bases, and 20 bases lay in between. Germline V gives CDR1 SEHNR, CDR2 FQNEAQ (reference sequence). The length of the CDR3 is 15 residues. The CDR3 region has the DNA TGTGCCAGCAGCCACGCTACAGGGATACGGGGTGAGCAGTTCTTC. This translates into CASSHATGIRGEQFF.

In this sample, this clonotype turned up a few times. The chain combines TRBV12-3 or TRBV12-4 with TRBJ2-1; D possibly corresponds to TRBD1 (6 bases). Trimming pared 5 bases from V and 1 base from J, leaving 12 bases between. The CDR3 is 15 residues long. As DNA, the CDR3 is TGTGCCAGCAGTCCAGGGGAAGGGTCCTACAATGAGCAGTTCTTC. Amino acids: CASSPGEGSYNEQFF.

The rearrangement uses TRBV6-2 or TRBV6-3 and TRBJ2-4, with 12 bases that match TRBD2. This CDR3 has 15 residues. Germline CDR1 reads MNHEY; CDR2 reads SVGEGT. The V segment lost 4 bases and the J segment 13 bases; nucleotides outside the gene matches: 11. CDR3 in amino acids: CASSSGTSGFYKQYF. In nucleotides, the CDR3 is TGTGCCAGCAGTTCCGGGACTAGCGGGTTCTACAAGCAGTACTTC.

The chain carries TRBV27 and TRBJ2-1; no definite D call. Germline V gives CDR1 MNHEY, CDR2 SMNVEV (reference sequence). Trimming took off 0 bases at V and 10 bases at J, with 10 bases between the two ends. The CDR3 loop spans 13 amino acids. The CDR3 region is CASSLSTGWEQFF. In nucleotides, the CDR3 is TGTGCCAGCAGTTTATCTACGGGTTGGGAGCAGTTCTTC.

The V gene is TRBV6-5, the J gene TRBJ1-1; TRBD1 might be the D (5 bases). Germline V gives CDR1 MNHEY, CDR2 SVGAGI. V was shortened by 6 bases and J by 10 bases, with 15 bases between the two germline ends. The CDR3 covers 12 residues. CDR3 sequence: CASSQYAGGAFF. In DNA form, the CDR3 reads TGTGCCAGCAGCCAATACGCTGGGGGAGCTTTCTTT.

The table lists this clonotype with a few counts. The V and J genes are TRBV6-6 and TRBJ2-1, with D possibly called TRBD1 or TRBD2 (5 bases each). The germline CDR1 and CDR2 sequences are MNHNY and SVGAGI (reference sequence). The CDR3 loop spans 13 amino acids. Trimming removed 4 bases from V and 5 bases from J, with 9 bases in between. CDR3 bases: TGTGCCAGCAGTTCCGGGGCCAACAATGAGCAGTTCTTC. It codes for CASSSGANNEQFF.

Comment on this clonotype: A junction boundary mismatches the germline segment, possibly from a read error. This chain links TRBV20-1 with TRBJ2-5; D is unclear. The end of the DNA aligns better with TRBJ2-7, so the J call may be wrong. Germline assignment: CDR1 DFQATT and CDR2 SNEGSKA (reference sequence). CDR3 size: 14 residues. CDR3 sequence (DNA): TGTAGTGCCGGCGTGGCAGGAAAAACCTACGAGCAGTACTTC. This translates into CSAGVAGKTYEQYF.

The chain joins TRBV18 to TRBJ2-7, with a weak D call TRBD2 (5 bases). Between the trimmed V and J ends, which lost 6 bases and 6 bases, there was a span of 12 bases. Germline V gives CDR1 KGHSH, CDR2 LQKENI. The CDR3 is 12 residues long. The CDR3 bases are TGTGCCAGCTCCCCGGCCGAGGGCGAGCAGTACTTC. Protein sequence: CASSPAEGEQYF.

The CDR3 loop is CASSWDRFGSPLHF. The CDR3 DNA is TGTGCCAGCAGCTGGGACCGGTTTGGTTCACCCCTCCACTTT. The chain recombines TRBV27 with TRBJ1-6; D may be TRBD1 (5 bases). Germline loops: CDR1 MNHEY, CDR2 SMNVEV (reference sequence). V lost 6 bases to trimming and J lost 9 bases, with 15 bases between them. The CDR3 loop spans 14 amino acids.

This clonotype has a handful of counts. The gene calls are TRBV12-3 or TRBV12-4 and TRBJ1-2, with TRBD1 matching 9 bases. With 3 bases clipped from V and 8 bases from J, the junction kept 10 bases outside the gene matches. The CDR3 is made up of 15 amino acids. CDR3 in amino acids: CASSLGTGSVRGYTF. The CDR3 bases are TGTGCCAGCAGTTTGGGGACAGGGTCAGTTCGGGGCTACACCTTC.

The chain is built from TRBV20-1 and TRBJ1-1; no definite D call. CDR3 length equals 14 residues. Germline loops: CDR1 DFQATT, CDR2 SNEGSKA (reference sequence). V dropped 1 base and J dropped 0 bases, with 9 bases sitting between them. The CDR3 protein is CSARGGSMNTEAFF. The CDR3 DNA reads TGCAGTGCTAGAGGTGGCAGCATGAACACTGAAGCTTTCTTT.

This clonotype showed up just a few times. This sequence joins TRBV10-1 and TRBJ2-5; perhaps TRBD2 as D (6 bases). Germline CDR1 WNHNN, CDR2 SYGVQD (reference sequence). The ends were cut back, 4 bases at V and 5 bases at J, with 11 bases in the middle. The CDR3 runs to 13 residues. The CDR3 reads CASSATAGETQYF. The CDR3, as DNA: TGCGCCAGCAGTGCTACCGCGGGGGAGACCCAGTACTTC.